These 16 T cell receptor beta chains share one sample of origin, sequenced in a study of cytomegalovirus exposure and HLA in healthy donors. Primers included in the PCR were 60 Vbeta and 13 Jbeta primers. The table came from immunoSEQ multiplex PCR; TCRdb's copy has only in-frame clones and leaves some out. Of fewer than 200,000 clones listed, 65% to 90% are singletons. Specimen: PBMCs. The receptors originated from a male donor in good health and CMV-seronegative.

This chain joins TRBV11-2 and TRBJ2-1; weak D call: TRBD2 (5 bases). Trimming stripped 1 base from V and 7 bases from J, with 11 bases between. The germline gives CDR1 SGHAT, CDR2 FQNNGV. The CDR3 runs 14 residues. The CDR3 loop reads CASSLVRGHNEQFF. The CDR3 DNA reads TGTGCCAGCAGCTTAGTAAGAGGGCATAATGAGCAGTTCTTC.

This clone was counted only a few times. This chain links TRBV6-1 with TRBJ1-5; 8 bases map to TRBD1. Germline V gives CDR1 MNHNS, CDR2 SASEGT. V lost 2 bases, J lost 2 bases, and 8 bases stayed unmatched. The CDR3 runs 17 residues. For the CDR3, the DNA is TGTGCCAGCAGTGAATTGACAGGGGCTGGGGGCAATCAGCCCCAGCATTTT. Translation gives CASSELTGAGGNQPQHF.

This clone showed up just a few times. The V call is TRBV6-5, the J call TRBJ2-1; 7 bases are a match to TRBD2. Per the germline V gene, CDR1 is MNHEY and CDR2 is SVGAGI. V dropped 1 base and J dropped 0; count of bases not matched to a gene: 3. The CDR3 totals 16 residues. In DNA form, the CDR3 reads TGTGCCAGCAGTTACTTGCGGGGGTCCTCCTACAATGAGCAGTTCTTC. It encodes CASSYLRGSSYNEQFF.

This clone has just a few counts. This chain uses TRBV2 with TRBJ2-2, with 7 bases that match TRBD1. The length of the CDR3 is 13 residues. Per the germline V gene, CDR1 is SNHLY and CDR2 is FYNNEI. Trimming removed 8 bases from V and 7 bases from J; junction bases left unmatched: 7. The CDR3 sequence: CASSLQGVGELFF. The CDR3 bases are TGTGCCAGCTCACTTCAGGGGGTCGGGGAGCTGTTTTTT.

The table lists this clone with a count of one. In DNA form, the CDR3 reads TGTGCCAGCTCACTCGTGGGGACTAACCTAGACGGGGAGACCCAGTACTTC. This translates into CASSLVGTNLDGETQYF. V usage is TRBV18 and J usage is TRBJ2-5; the match to TRBD2 covers 7 bases. From germline, CDR1 is KGHSH and CDR2 LQKENI. J was trimmed by 5 bases and V by 4 bases; bases with no gene match: 16. The CDR3 sequence is 17 residues long.

The gene calls are TRBV19 and TRBJ2-7, with a weak D call TRBD1 (5 bases). This CDR3 has 14 amino acids. CDR1 LNHDA and CDR2 SQIVND come from the germline V gene (reference sequence). Trimming pared 4 bases from V and 6 bases from J, leaving 16 bases between. CDR3 nucleotide sequence: TGTGCCAGTAGTACCCAGACAGTTTCCCCCGAGCAGTACTTC. Encoded protein: CASSTQTVSPEQYF.

The rearrangement uses TRBV10-3 and TRBJ2-1, with D possibly matching TRBD2 (5 bases). The CDR3 extends over 16 amino acids. Trimming removed 2 bases from V and 0 bases from J, with 11 bases in between. Germline lookup yields CDR1 ENHRY and CDR2 SYGVKD. CDR3 coding DNA: TGTGCCATCAGTGAGCCGGACTCGAGCTCCTACAATGAGCAGTTCTTC. It translates to CAISEPDSSSYNEQFF.

This clone has just one count. The gene calls are TRBV5-1 and TRBJ2-1; no firm D call. Trimming left V 4 bases short and J 0 bases short, with 11 bases between. Germline V gene data show CDR1 as SGHRS and CDR2 as YFSETQ. The CDR3 contains 15 residues. CDR3 in amino acids: CASSQPTVSYNEQFF. DNA for the CDR3: TGCGCCAGCAGCCAACCAACAGTCTCCTACAATGAGCAGTTCTTC.

V usage is TRBV4-1 and J usage is TRBJ2-1, with D possibly TRBD2 on 5 matching bases. V gave up 2 bases and J gave up 6 bases, with 14 bases separating them. The germline gives CDR1 MGHRA, CDR2 YSYEKL. This CDR3 is 15 amino acids long. The CDR3 loop reads CASSQNPRGRNEQFF. The CDR3 bases are TGCGCCAGCAGCCAAAACCCAAGAGGGCGCAATGAGCAGTTCTTC.

This chain uses TRBV2 with TRBJ2-1; TRBD1 matches 9 bases. From germline, CDR1 is SNHLY and CDR2 FYNNEI. There are 14 residues in the CDR3. V shed 8 bases and J 2 bases; nucleotides not matched to a gene: 4. CDR3 in amino acids: CASRRQGAYNEQFF. In DNA form, the CDR3 reads TGTGCCAGCCGGCGACAGGGGGCCTACAATGAGCAGTTCTTC.

The chain employs TRBV30 and TRBJ1-3; tentatively, D is TRBD1 (6 bases). The V end lost 6 bases, the J end lost 9 bases, and 21 bases lay between the germline ends. Germline CDR1 GTSNPN, CDR2 SVGIG (reference sequence). The CDR3 sequence is 14 residues long. The CDR3 DNA is TGTGCCTGTGCATCCGGGACACTTTCCTCCACCATATATTTT. This translates into CACASGTLSSTIYF.

This chain uses TRBV5-6 with TRBJ1-3, with D perhaps TRBD1 (5 bases). Germline V CDR1 and CDR2: SGHDT, YYEEEE. The CDR3 sequence is 17 residues long. The V gene lost 0 bases and the J gene lost 0 bases, with 13 bases spanning the gap. CDR3 sequence (DNA): TGTGCCAGCAGCTTGGCCGGGGGACGGCTCTCTGGAAACACCATATATTTT. This codes for CASSLAGGRLSGNTIYF. The variable domain in full, completed from reference TRBV5-6 and TRBJ1-3, reads DAGVTQSPTHLIKTRGQQVTLRCSPKSGHDTVSWYQQALGQGPQFIFQYYEEEERQRGNFPDRFSGHQFPNYSSELNVNALLLGDSALYLCASSLAGGRLSGNTIYFGEGSWLTVV.

In regard to this clone: One junction end disagrees with the germline gene, perhaps due to a read error. This chain uses TRBV2 with TRBJ1-2; 7 bases agree with TRBD1. This CDR3 has 11 amino acids. Germline assignment: CDR1 SNHLY and CDR2 FYNNEI. CDR3 amino acids: CASPTGSESFF. In nucleotides, the CDR3 is TGTGCCAGCCCGACAGGGAGCGAGTCTTTCTTC.

This clone was observed a few times. CDR3 DNA: TGTGCCAGCAGCTTGACGGGGACACCTAGCACAGATACGCAGTATTTT. Protein: CASSLTGTPSTDTQYF. The chain employs TRBV7-9 and TRBJ2-3; D is perhaps TRBD1 (6 bases). The CDR3 runs to 16 residues. Deletions cut 3 bases from V and 0 bases from J, with 13 bases between. CDR1 is SEHNR, CDR2 FQNEAQ, per germline (reference sequence).

This sequence joins TRBV29-1 and TRBJ2-2, with D unclear. This CDR3 is 11 amino acids long. The germline V gene has CDR1 SQVTM and CDR2 ANQGSEA. Trimming took off 4 bases at V and 5 bases at J, with 5 bases between the two ends. The CDR3 is CSVAGTGELFF. In nucleotides, the CDR3 is TGCAGCGTTGCGGGTACCGGGGAGCTGTTTTTT.

V is TRBV2 and J is TRBJ1-1; 8 nucleotides match TRBD1. Germline loops: CDR1 SNHLY, CDR2 FYNNEI. This CDR3 comprises 15 residues. V lost 5 bases to trimming and J lost 5 bases; unmatched junction nucleotides: 10. The CDR3 sequence: CASSKEGQARTEAFF. CDR3 DNA sequence: TGTGCCAGCAGTAAAGAGGGACAGGCAAGGACTGAAGCTTTCTTT.